Each of the 29 T cell receptor beta chains below was sequenced from the same sample in a study of cytomegalovirus exposure and HLA in healthy donors. Sequenced by immunoSEQ multiplex PCR; TCRdb stores in-frame clones only, minus some. The top ten hold more than 3.5% of the sample, which has under 200,000 clones, roughly nine tenths seen once. Sequencing input: PBMCs. These receptors all come from a man between 18 and 35 years old in good health and CMV-seropositive.

The chain carries TRBV4-1 and TRBJ1-4; TRBD1 matches at 9 bases. This CDR3 comprises 15 residues. Trimming removed 6 bases from V and 6 bases from J; junction bases left unmatched: 8. Per the germline V gene, CDR1 is MGHRA and CDR2 is YSYEKL. CDR3 in DNA: TGCGCCAGCAGACCAACGGACAGGGGCTATGAAAAACTGTTTTTT. It translates to CASRPTDRGYEKLFF.

The rearrangement links TRBV9 to TRBJ2-3, with unresolved D. From germline, CDR1 is SGDLS and CDR2 YYNGEE. V gave up 0 bases and J gave up 1 base, with 9 bases separating them. The CDR3 extends over 15 amino acids. The DNA for the CDR3 is TGTGCCAGCAGCGTAGGGCTAAGCGGCACAGATACGCAGTATTTT. As protein: CASSVGLSGTDTQYF. The full variable domain, its missing parts supplied by reference TRBV9 and TRBJ2-3, is DSGVTQTPKHLITATGQRVTLRCSPRSGDLSVYWYQQSLDQGLQFLIQYYNGEERAKGNILERFSAQQFPDLHSELNLSSLELGDSALYFCASSVGLSGTDTQYFGPGTRLTVL.

This chain joins TRBV5-4 and TRBJ2-1, with D unclear. V was shortened by 4 bases and J by 0 bases, with 20 bases between the two germline ends. The CDR3 contains 18 residues. The germline V gene has CDR1 SGHNT and CDR2 YYREEE (reference sequence). The CDR3 DNA reads as TGTGCCAGCAGCCCCTTGCAGGTTACCCAAATCTCCTACAATGAGCAGTTCTTC. It translates to CASSPLQVTQISYNEQFF.

A single count supports this clone. The chain uses TRBV30 and TRBJ1-5; 9 nucleotides line up with TRBD1. The V gene's germline CDR1 is GTSNPN and CDR2 SVGIG (reference sequence). This CDR3 contains 13 residues. The V gene end was trimmed by 3 bases and the J gene end by 5 bases; junction bases not matched to a gene: 2. DNA for the CDR3: TGTGCCTGGAGCGGGACAGGGCATCAGCCCCAGCATTTT. The encoded protein is CAWSGTGHQPQHF.

The gene calls are TRBV23-1 and TRBJ2-7; perhaps TRBD2 as D (6 bases). TRBV23-1 is recorded as an ORF, its role being uncertain. The CDR3 totals 19 residues. Trimming cost V 0 bases and J 4 bases, with 25 bases left between them. The CDR3 is CASSQSLSFRDFCGYEQYF. CDR3 in DNA: TGCGCCAGCAGTCAATCCCTATCTTTCCGGGACTTCTGTGGATACGAGCAGTACTTC.

The rearrangement links TRBV9 to TRBJ2-3; 9 bases match TRBD2. The length of the CDR3 is 16 residues. Germline assignment: CDR1 SGDLS and CDR2 YYNGEE. The J segment lost 3 bases and the V segment lost 1 base, leaving 6 bases of the junction unmatched. The CDR3 reads CASSVISGSGTDTQYF. The CDR3 bases are TGTGCCAGCAGCGTAATTAGCGGGAGTGGTACAGATACGCAGTATTTT. The full variable domain, completed using reference TRBV9 and TRBJ2-3, is DSGVTQTPKHLITATGQRVTLRCSPRSGDLSVYWYQQSLDQGLQFLIQYYNGEERAKGNILERFSAQQFPDLHSELNLSSLELGDSALYFCASSVISGSGTDTQYFGPGTRLTVL.

The V call is TRBV7-2, the J call TRBJ2-7; D call uncertain. Germline CDR1 is SGHTA and CDR2 is FQGNSA. This CDR3 is 14 amino acids long. With 2 bases removed from V and 2 bases from J, the gap between germline ends came to 10 bases. CDR3 DNA: TGTGCCAGCAGCTTAAGAGGAAATCCCTACGAGCAGTACTTC. This encodes CASSLRGNPYEQYF.

CDR3 DNA sequence: TGTGCCAGCAGCTTAAGTTTTACAGGGGGCTACTACGAGCAGTACTTC. It is translated as CASSLSFTGGYYEQYF. The genes are TRBV7-9 and TRBJ2-7, with 9 positions matching TRBD1. Germline CDR1 and CDR2: SEHNR and FQNEAQ (reference sequence). The CDR3 is made up of 16 amino acids. V was pared by 2 bases and J by 3 bases, with 8 bases of the junction left unmatched.

The rearrangement uses TRBV30 and TRBJ1-1; TRBD1 matches at 9 bases. V shed 4 bases and J 6 bases; nucleotides not matched to a gene: 3. The CDR3 length is 12 residues. Germline-derived CDR1 and CDR2 are GTSNPN and SVGIG (reference sequence). CDR3 bases: TGTGCCTGGACGGGACAGGGTCCTGAAGCTTTCTTT. It codes for CAWTGQGPEAFF.

V is TRBV7-4 and J is TRBJ2-5; 9 bases are a match to TRBD1. V was clipped by 1 base and J by 5 bases; unmatched bases: 8. The CDR3 spans 16 residues. Looked up from germline, CDR1 is SGHVT and CDR2 is SQSDAQ. The CDR3 is CASSLDVTGGGETQYF. In nucleotides, the CDR3 is TGTGCCAGCAGCTTAGATGTGACAGGGGGAGGGGAGACCCAGTACTTC.

The rearrangement uses TRBV6-5 and TRBJ2-7, with D hard to call. The V end lost 1 base, the J end lost 1 base, and 5 bases lay between the germline ends. Per the germline V gene, CDR1 is MNHEY and CDR2 is SVGAGI. The CDR3 length is 13 residues. CDR3 sequence (DNA): TGTGCCAGCAGTTACTTCTCTTCCTACGAGCAGTACTTC. Translated: CASSYFSSYEQYF.

The chain uses TRBV28 and TRBJ2-5; TRBD1 aligns across 9 bases. Trimming took 4 bases from V and 1 from J; bases not matched to a gene: 4. Germline loops: CDR1 MDHEN, CDR2 SYDVKM. This CDR3 is built from 15 residues. The CDR3 is CASSSLGQGQETQYF. Here the CDR3 DNA reads TGTGCCAGCAGTTCACTGGGACAGGGCCAAGAGACCCAGTACTTC.

The chain combines TRBV30 with TRBJ2-3; TRBD2 matches at 11 bases. Per germline, CDR1 GTSNPN and CDR2 SVGIG (reference sequence). Unmatched junction bases numbered 3, after V lost 2 bases and J lost 5 bases. There are 14 residues in the CDR3. DNA for the CDR3: TGTGCCTGGAGTCTAGCGGGAGGTGGAGATACGCAGTATTTT. Translation gives CAWSLAGGGDTQYF.

V and J are TRBV18 and TRBJ2-1; 10 nucleotides match TRBD2. Germline CDR1 and CDR2: KGHSH and LQKENI. The CDR3 has 18 residues. Unmatched junction bases numbered 11, after V lost 1 base and J lost 5 bases. In DNA, the CDR3 is TGTGCCAGCTCACCACAAGAATTTAGCGGGAGGATAAACAATGAGCAGTTCTTC. It codes for CASSPQEFSGRINNEQFF.

J is TRBJ2-5 and V is TRBV5-4, with D uncertain. CDR3 size: 13 residues. Germline assignment: CDR1 SGHNT and CDR2 YYREEE (reference sequence). V was shortened by 0 bases and J by 7 bases, with 10 bases between the two germline ends. In DNA, the CDR3 is TGTGCCAGCAGCTTGGGGCAAGAGGTGACCCAGTACTTC. It encodes CASSLGQEVTQYF.

The rearrangement uses TRBV12-5 and TRBJ2-7; the match to TRBD2 covers 14 bases. V lost 0 bases and J lost 4; bases outside the gene matches: 5. CDR3 length equals 17 residues. CDR1 and CDR2 from the germline V gene are LGHNT and FRNRAP. CDR3 protein: CASGLVMTSGRAYEQYF. For the CDR3, the DNA is TGTGCTAGTGGTTTGGTTATGACTAGCGGGAGGGCGTACGAGCAGTACTTC.

J is TRBJ1-1 and V is TRBV5-1; possible D gene TRBD1, 5 bases. Germline lookup yields CDR1 SGHRS and CDR2 YFSETQ. Between the trimmed V and J ends, which lost 0 bases and 6 bases, there was a span of 12 bases. The CDR3 runs to 14 residues. The CDR3 is CASSLGGGTAEAFF. The CDR3 coding sequence is TGCGCCAGCAGCTTGGGGGGCGGGACTGCTGAAGCTTTCTTT.

The rearrangement uses TRBV5-1 and TRBJ1-2, with 7 bases that match TRBD1. The germline V gene encodes CDR1 SGHRS and CDR2 YFSETQ. The CDR3 extends over 17 amino acids. V trimming: 1 base; J trimming: 1 base; junction bases outside the gene matches: 10. The CDR3 DNA reads TGCGCCAGCAGCTTGCTCGGCTCACAGGGGAGTAACTATGGCTACACCTTC. It encodes CASSLLGSQGSNYGYTF.

This clone came up a few times. V is TRBV6-1 and J is TRBJ2-5; D remains unclear. The CDR3 spans 14 residues. Germline CDR1 and CDR2: MNHNS and SASEGT. Trimming removed 2 bases at V and 5 bases at J, with 12 bases between. This CDR3 is CASSEWSQLETQYF. The CDR3 DNA is TGTGCCAGCAGTGAATGGTCCCAACTGGAGACCCAGTACTTC.

The chain employs TRBV9 and TRBJ2-1; D is possibly TRBD2 (6 bases). Trimming pared 0 bases from V and 12 bases from J, leaving 13 bases between. The CDR3 contains 13 residues. Per germline, CDR1 SGDLS and CDR2 YYNGEE. The CDR3 reads CASSVAPGEGQFF. CDR3 coding DNA: TGTGCCAGCAGCGTAGCTCCGGGAGAAGGGCAGTTCTTC.

The chain uses TRBV2 and TRBJ1-5; D possibly corresponds to TRBD1 (5 bases). This CDR3 is 16 amino acids long. Trimming shortened V by 6 bases and J by 5 bases, and 20 bases separated the two germline ends. Germline V gene sequence: CDR1 SNHLY, CDR2 FYNNEI. The CDR3 coding sequence is TGTGCCAGCAGCGGGACCGCAAGTCCGGGGGATCAGCCCCAGCATTTT. Translation gives CASSGTASPGDQPQHF.

The chain combines TRBV30 with TRBJ1-2; possible D gene TRBD1, 6 bases. Germline values: CDR1 GTSNPN, CDR2 SVGIG (reference sequence). This CDR3 region has 12 residues. Trimming cost V 7 bases and J 7 bases, with 16 bases left between them. The CDR3 DNA is TGTGCCTTTGCCCAGGGGAACGGTGGCTACACCTTC. Translating gives CAFAQGNGGYTF.

The rearrangement joins TRBV19 to TRBJ1-1; D remains ambiguous. Trimming removed 0 bases at V and 0 bases at J, with 5 bases between. Germline CDR1 and CDR2: LNHDA and SQIVND (reference sequence). CDR3 length: 14 amino acids. CDR3 DNA sequence: TGTGCCAGTAGTATAGACCATTTGAACACTGAAGCTTTCTTT. Translation: CASSIDHLNTEAFF.

The genes are TRBV28 and TRBJ1-2; D is possibly TRBD1 (6 bases). The ends were cut back, 3 bases at V and 8 bases at J, with 28 bases in the middle. The CDR3 totals 18 residues. CDR1 is MDHEN and CDR2 is SYDVKM in the germline V gene. The CDR3 coding sequence is TGTGCCAGCAGTTTGATAGAGTATGGAGGCAGGGGCCCGAGGGGCTACACCTTC. It translates to CASSLIEYGGRGPRGYTF.

The rearrangement links TRBV28 to TRBJ1-5; no definite D call. Germline loops: CDR1 MDHEN, CDR2 SYDVKM. This CDR3 comprises 14 residues. V lost 11 bases and J lost 0, with 14 bases in between. DNA of the CDR3: TGTGCCGTTAACGGCGGGAATAGCAATCAGCCCCAGCATTTT. Its translation: CAVNGGNSNQPQHF.

The chain carries TRBV6-6 and TRBJ2-7; 10 bases agree with TRBD1. J gave up 3 bases and V 5 bases, and 4 bases lay outside the gene matches. Germline CDR1 and CDR2: MNHNY and SVGAGI (reference sequence). CDR3 length: 14 amino acids. The CDR3 protein is CASSPTGGIYEQYF. The CDR3 bases are TGTGCCAGCAGTCCGACAGGGGGCATCTACGAGCAGTACTTC.

This chain connects TRBV27 to TRBJ2-5; D is unresolved. Germline V lookup: CDR1 MNHEY, CDR2 SMNVEV (reference sequence). The CDR3 covers 14 residues. Trimming took off 5 bases at V and 5 bases at J, with 15 bases between the two ends. This CDR3 reads CASSPTHAGETQYF. CDR3 DNA sequence: TGTGCCAGCAGTCCCACTCACGCCGGGGAGACCCAGTACTTC.

This chain uses TRBV27 with TRBJ2-1; TRBD2 matches 11 bases. The CDR3 length is 18 residues. With V trimmed by 5 bases and J by 3 bases, 12 bases remained unmatched. Germline loops: CDR1 MNHEY, CDR2 SMNVEV (reference sequence). CDR3 sequence (DNA): TGTGCCAGCAGTATTCCTGCCACCGGGACTAGCGGCTACAATGAGCAGTTCTTC. It is translated as CASSIPATGTSGYNEQFF.

The chain uses TRBV7-6 and TRBJ2-7; no definite D call. CDR3 length equals 14 residues. Trimming pared 0 bases from V and 5 bases from J, leaving 11 bases between. Germline V lookup: CDR1 SGHVS, CDR2 FNYEAQ. CDR3 in amino acids: CASSLARPDNEQYF. In DNA, the CDR3 is TGTGCCAGCAGCTTAGCGCGACCCGACAACGAGCAGTACTTC.